Described below is a single T cell receptor beta chain sequence and its context. No antigen is known for it. Runs used v3.0 of the immunoSEQ assay and were done at survey level. Clones were read by immunoSEQ multiplex PCR, and TCRdb kept only the in-frame ones, dropping some. The table has thousands of clones, around 79% seen once. The CDR3 totals 17 residues. Germline lookup yields CDR1 SGHAT and CDR2 FQNNGV. V shed 0 bases and J 5 bases; nucleotides not matched to a gene: 13. These data originate in a study of long-term antiretroviral therapy in people with HIV. Study-level background: First collections came about a decade before the 2015 immediate-ART recommendation.

Every specimen provided about 0.9-11 million cryopreserved PBMC before DNA extraction took place. Whole-study results and caveats: Increased diversity was seen after ART, yet it remained lower than in transplant donor controls. Pre-ART clonal expansion yielded clones that dominated the repertoire at all time points.

This clonotype was sampled from a man between 40 and 49 years old with HIV. Sequenced here: unsorted PBMCs, sampled 0.1 years after starting antiretroviral therapy. The gene calls are TRBV11-2 and TRBJ2-7; 7 bases are shared with TRBD1. The CDR3 loop is CASSLDPRNRGSNEQYF. CDR3 bases: TGTGCCAGCAGCTTAGACCCCCGGAACAGGGGTTCGAACGAGCAGTACTTC.